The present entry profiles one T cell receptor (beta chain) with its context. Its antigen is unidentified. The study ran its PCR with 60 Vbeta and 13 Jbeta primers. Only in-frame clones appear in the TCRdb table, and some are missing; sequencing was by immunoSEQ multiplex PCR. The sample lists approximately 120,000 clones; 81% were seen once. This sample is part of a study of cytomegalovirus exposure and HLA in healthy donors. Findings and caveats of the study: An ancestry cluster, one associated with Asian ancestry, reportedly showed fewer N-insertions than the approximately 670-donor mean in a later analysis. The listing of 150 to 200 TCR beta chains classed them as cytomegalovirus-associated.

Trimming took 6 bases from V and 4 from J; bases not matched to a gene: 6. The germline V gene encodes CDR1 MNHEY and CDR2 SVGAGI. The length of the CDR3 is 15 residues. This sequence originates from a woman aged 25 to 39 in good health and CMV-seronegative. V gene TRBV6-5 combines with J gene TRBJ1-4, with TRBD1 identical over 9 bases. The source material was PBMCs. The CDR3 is CASRSPTGGNEKLFF. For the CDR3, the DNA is TGTGCCAGCAGGTCGCCGACAGGGGGTAATGAAAAACTGTTTTTT.